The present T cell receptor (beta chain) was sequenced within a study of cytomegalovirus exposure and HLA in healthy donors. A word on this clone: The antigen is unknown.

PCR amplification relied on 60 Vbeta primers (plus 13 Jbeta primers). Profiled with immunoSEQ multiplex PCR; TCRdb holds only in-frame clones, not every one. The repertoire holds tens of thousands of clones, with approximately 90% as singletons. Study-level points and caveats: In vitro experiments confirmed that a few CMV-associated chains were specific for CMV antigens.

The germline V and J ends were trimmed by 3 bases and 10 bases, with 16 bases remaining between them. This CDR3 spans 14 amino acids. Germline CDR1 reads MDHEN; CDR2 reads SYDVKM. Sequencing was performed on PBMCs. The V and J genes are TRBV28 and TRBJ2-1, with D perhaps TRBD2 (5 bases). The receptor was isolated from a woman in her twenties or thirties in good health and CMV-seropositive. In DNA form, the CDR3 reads TGTGCCAGCAGTTTGGCAGATACTAGTAACGAGCAGTTCTTC. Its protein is CASSLADTSNEQFF.